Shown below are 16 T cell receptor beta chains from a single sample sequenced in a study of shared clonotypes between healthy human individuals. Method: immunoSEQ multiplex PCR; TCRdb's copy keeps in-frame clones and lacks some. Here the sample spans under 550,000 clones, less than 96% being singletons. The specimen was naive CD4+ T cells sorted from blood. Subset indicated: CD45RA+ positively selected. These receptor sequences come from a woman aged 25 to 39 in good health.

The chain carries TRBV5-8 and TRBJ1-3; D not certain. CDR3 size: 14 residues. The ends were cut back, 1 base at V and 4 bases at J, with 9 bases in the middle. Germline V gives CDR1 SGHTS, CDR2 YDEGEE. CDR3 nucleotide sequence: TGTGCCAGCAGCTTGACTTGGGGAGGAAACACCATATATTTT. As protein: CASSLTWGGNTIYF.

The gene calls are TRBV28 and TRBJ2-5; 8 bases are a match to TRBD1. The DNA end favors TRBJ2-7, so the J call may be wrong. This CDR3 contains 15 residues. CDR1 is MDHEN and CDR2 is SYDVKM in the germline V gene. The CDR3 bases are TGTGCCATCTCCACTCCCGGGACAGGCTCCTACGAGCAGTACTTC. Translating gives CAISTPGTGSYEQYF.

This chain's CDR3 is CASSTRTLDMNTEAFF. In DNA form, the CDR3 reads TGTGCCAGTAGTACCAGGACCCTGGACATGAACACTGAAGCTTTCTTT. This sequence joins TRBV19 and TRBJ1-1; possible D gene TRBD1, 5 bases. Germline CDR1 and CDR2: LNHDA and SQIVND (reference sequence). Trimming pared 4 bases from V and 0 bases from J, leaving 15 bases between. This CDR3 has 16 residues.

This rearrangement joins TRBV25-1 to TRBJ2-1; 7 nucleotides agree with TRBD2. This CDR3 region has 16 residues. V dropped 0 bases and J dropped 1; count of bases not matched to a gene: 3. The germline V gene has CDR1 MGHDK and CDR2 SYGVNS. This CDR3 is CASSEYAGDSYNEQFF. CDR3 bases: TGTGCCAGCAGTGAATACGCGGGAGATTCCTACAATGAGCAGTTCTTC.

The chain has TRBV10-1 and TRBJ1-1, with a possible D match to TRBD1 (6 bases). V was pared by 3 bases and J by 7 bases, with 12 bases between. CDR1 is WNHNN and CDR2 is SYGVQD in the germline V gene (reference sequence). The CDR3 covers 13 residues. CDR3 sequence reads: CASSDGGHGEAFF. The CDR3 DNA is TGCGCCAGCAGTGATGGGGGGCACGGTGAAGCTTTCTTT.

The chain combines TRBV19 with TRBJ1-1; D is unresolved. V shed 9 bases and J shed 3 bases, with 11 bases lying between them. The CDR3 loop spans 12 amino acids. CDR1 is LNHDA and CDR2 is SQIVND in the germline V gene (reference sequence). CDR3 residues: CASADSHTEAFF. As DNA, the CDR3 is TGTGCCAGCGCGGACTCCCACACTGAAGCTTTCTTT. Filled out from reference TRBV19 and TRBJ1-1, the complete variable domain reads DGGITQSPKYLFRKEGQNVTLSCEQNLNHDAMYWYRQDPGQGLRLIYYSQIVNDFQKGDIAEGYSVSREKKESFPLTVTSAQKNPTAFYLCASADSHTEAFFGQGTRLTVV.

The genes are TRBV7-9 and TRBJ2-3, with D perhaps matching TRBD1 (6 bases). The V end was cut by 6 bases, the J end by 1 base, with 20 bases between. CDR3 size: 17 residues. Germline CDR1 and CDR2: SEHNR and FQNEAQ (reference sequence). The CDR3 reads CASSLLQGGYGTDTQYF. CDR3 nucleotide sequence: TGTGCCAGCAGTCTACTTCAAGGGGGTTATGGCACAGATACGCAGTATTTT.

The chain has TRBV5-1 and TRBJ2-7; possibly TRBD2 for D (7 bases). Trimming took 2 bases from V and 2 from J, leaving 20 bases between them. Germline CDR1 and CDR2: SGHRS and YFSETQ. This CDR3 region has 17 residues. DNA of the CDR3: TGCGCCAGCAGCTTCGGAGGGGGGGACTCGAGGCCCTACGAGCAGTACTTC. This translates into CASSFGGGDSRPYEQYF.

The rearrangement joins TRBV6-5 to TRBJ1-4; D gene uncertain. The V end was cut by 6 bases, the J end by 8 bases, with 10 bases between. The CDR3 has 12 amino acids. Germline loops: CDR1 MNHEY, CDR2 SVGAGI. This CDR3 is CASRALGEKLFF. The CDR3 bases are TGTGCCAGCAGGGCACTAGGCGAAAAACTGTTTTTT.

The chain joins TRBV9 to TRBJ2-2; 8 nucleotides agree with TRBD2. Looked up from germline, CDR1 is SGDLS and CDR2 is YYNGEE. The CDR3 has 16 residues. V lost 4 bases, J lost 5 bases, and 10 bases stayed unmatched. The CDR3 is CASSYGGLARTGELFF. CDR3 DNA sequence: TGTGCCAGCAGCTACGGCGGACTAGCAAGGACCGGGGAGCTGTTTTTT.

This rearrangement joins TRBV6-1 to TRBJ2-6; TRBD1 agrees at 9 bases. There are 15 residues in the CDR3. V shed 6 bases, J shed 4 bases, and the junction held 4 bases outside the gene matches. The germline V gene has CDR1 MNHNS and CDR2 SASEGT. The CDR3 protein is CASRQGAGGANVLTF. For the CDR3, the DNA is TGTGCCAGCAGACAGGGGGCGGGCGGGGCCAACGTCCTGACTTTC.

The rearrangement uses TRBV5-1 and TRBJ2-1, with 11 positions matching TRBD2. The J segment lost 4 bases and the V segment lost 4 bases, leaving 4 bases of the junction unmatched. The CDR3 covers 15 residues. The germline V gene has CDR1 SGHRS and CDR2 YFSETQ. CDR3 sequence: CASSVLAGGYNEQFF. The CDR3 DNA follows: TGCGCCAGCAGCGTGCTAGCGGGAGGATACAATGAGCAGTTCTTC.

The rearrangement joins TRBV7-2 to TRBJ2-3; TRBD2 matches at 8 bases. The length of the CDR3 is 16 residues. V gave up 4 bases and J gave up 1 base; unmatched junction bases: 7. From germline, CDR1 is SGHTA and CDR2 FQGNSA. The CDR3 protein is CASSSRSGSGTDTQYF. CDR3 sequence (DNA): TGTGCCAGCAGCTCTCGGAGCGGGAGTGGCACAGATACGCAGTATTTT.

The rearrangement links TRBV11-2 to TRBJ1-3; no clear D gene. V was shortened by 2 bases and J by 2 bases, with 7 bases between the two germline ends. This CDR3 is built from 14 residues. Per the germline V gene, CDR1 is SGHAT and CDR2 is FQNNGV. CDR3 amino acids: CASSLHVTGNTIYF. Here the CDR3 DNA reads TGTGCCAGCAGCTTACACGTCACTGGAAACACCATATATTTT.

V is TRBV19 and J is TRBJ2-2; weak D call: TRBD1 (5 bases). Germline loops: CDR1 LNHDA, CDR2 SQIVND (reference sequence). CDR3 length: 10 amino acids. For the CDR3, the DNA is TGTGCAGCAGGGACCGGGGAGCTGTTTTTT. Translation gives CAAGTGELFF.

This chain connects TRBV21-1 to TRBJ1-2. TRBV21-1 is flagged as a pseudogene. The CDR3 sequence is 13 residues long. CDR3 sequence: CATSAVPSYGYTF. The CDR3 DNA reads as TGTGCCACCTCAGCTGTACCATCCTATGGCTACACCTTC.